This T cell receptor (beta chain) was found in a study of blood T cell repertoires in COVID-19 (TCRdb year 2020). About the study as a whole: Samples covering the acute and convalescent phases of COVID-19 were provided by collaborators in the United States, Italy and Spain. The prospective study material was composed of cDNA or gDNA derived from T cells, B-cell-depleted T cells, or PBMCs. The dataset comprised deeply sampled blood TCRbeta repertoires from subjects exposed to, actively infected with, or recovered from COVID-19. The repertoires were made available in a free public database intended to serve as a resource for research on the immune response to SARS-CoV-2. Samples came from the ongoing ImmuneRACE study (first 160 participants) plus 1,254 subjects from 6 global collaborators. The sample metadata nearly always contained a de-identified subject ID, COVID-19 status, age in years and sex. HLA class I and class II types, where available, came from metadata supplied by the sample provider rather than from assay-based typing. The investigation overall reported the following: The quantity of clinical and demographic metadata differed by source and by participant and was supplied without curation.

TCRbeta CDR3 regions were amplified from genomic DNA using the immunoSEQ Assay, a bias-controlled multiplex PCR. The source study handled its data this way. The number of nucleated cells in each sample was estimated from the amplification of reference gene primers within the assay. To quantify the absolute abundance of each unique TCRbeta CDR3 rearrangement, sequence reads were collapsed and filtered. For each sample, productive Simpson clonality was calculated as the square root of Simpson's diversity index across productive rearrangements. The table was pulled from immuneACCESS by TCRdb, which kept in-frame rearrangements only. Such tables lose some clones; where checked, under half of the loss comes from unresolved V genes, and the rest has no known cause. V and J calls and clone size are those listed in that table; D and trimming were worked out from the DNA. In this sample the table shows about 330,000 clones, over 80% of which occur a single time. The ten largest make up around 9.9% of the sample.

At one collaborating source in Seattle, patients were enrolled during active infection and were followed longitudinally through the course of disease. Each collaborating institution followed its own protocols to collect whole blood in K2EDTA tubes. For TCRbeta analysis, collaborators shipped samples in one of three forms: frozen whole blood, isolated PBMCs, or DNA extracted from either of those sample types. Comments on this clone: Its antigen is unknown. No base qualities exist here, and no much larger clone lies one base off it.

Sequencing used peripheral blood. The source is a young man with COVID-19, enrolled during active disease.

The CDR3 loop reads CASSLGGQTWSPLHF. The bases are TGTGCCAGCAGCTTAGGGGGACAGACTTGGTCACCCCTCCACTTT. The V and J genes are TRBV7-2 and TRBJ1-6; 7 bases in the junction line up with TRBD1. V and J are trimmed by 1 base and 10 bases, and the gene matches miss 7 bases of the junction. The CDR3 has 15 amino acids, counting the end cysteine and phenylalanine. CDR3 DNA only is kept here, 45 bases in frame from base 1. Per the germline V gene, SGHTA is the CDR1 and FQGNSA is the CDR2. With the rest looked up from the reference TRBV7-2 and TRBJ1-6 genes rather than sequenced, the full variable domain is GAGVSQSPSNKVTEKGKDVELRCDPISGHTALYWYRQSLGQGLEFLIYFQGNSAPDKSGLPSDRFSAERTGGSVSTLTIQRTQQEDSAVYLCASSLGGQTWSPLHFGNGTRLTVT.